What follows are 10 T cell receptor beta chains derived from one specimen sequenced in a study of blood T cell repertoires in COVID-19. The repertoire was sequenced with immunoSEQ multiplex PCR; TCRdb's copy has only in-frame clones and lacks some. The sample comprises 120,000 to 150,000 clones, roughly 76% of which are singletons, and 7% to 10% rests with the top ten. Sequencing input: peripheral blood. The receptors shown here come from a human donor with acute or convalescent COVID-19. The donor label of this sample is uncertain.

This clone was seen only once. The chain recombines TRBV7-9 with TRBJ1-3; D gene unclear. CDR1 is SEHNR, CDR2 FQNEAQ, per germline (reference sequence). The CDR3 extends over 14 amino acids. V dropped 8 bases and J dropped 3 bases, with 14 bases sitting between them. CDR3 loop: CASRGTRNGNTIYF. The DNA for the CDR3 is TGTGCCAGCCGAGGAACAAGAAATGGAAACACCATATATTTT.

This chain links TRBV5-1 with TRBJ2-3; 11 nucleotides align to TRBD2. Germline lookup yields CDR1 SGHRS and CDR2 YFSETQ. The V and J ends lost 4 bases and 4 bases, in that order; junction bases with no gene match: 8. There are 16 residues in the CDR3. The CDR3 DNA reads as TGCGCCAGCAGCCGTACTCTAGCGGGGGGCGCAGATACGCAGTATTTT. This translates into CASSRTLAGGADTQYF.

V usage is TRBV9 and J usage is TRBJ2-1; TRBD2 matches at 11 bases. Per germline, CDR1 SGDLS and CDR2 YYNGEE. The trim removed 0 bases at V and 8 bases at J, leaving 7 bases unmatched. The length of the CDR3 is 16 residues. In nucleotides, the CDR3 is TGTGCCAGCAGCGTAGGTCTTAGCGGGGGGGCCTATGAGCAGTTCTTC. Translated, it gives CASSVGLSGGAYEQFF.

J is TRBJ1-5 and V is TRBV18, with TRBD1 matching over 9 bases. V lost 3 bases and J lost 10; bases outside the gene matches: 4. Per germline, CDR1 KGHSH and CDR2 LQKENI. The CDR3 is 13 amino acids. In nucleotides, the CDR3 is TGTGCCAGCTCACCCGGGACAGGGAATCCCCAGCATTTT. Protein sequence: CASSPGTGNPQHF.

J is TRBJ1-2 and V is TRBV5-6, with a possible D match to TRBD1 (6 bases). The germline gives CDR1 SGHDT, CDR2 YYEEEE. This CDR3 is 15 amino acids long. Between the trimmed V and J ends, which lost 1 base and 5 bases, there was a span of 15 bases. The CDR3 here is CASSLRSSRGYGYTF. In nucleotides, the CDR3 is TGTGCCAGCAGCTTGAGATCCTCCAGGGGTTATGGCTACACCTTC.

The chain has TRBV30 and TRBJ1-2; D call uncertain. The V gene lost 0 bases and the J gene lost 4 bases, with 6 bases spanning the gap. CDR3 length: 12 residues. Germline V gene lookup returns CDR1 GTSNPN and CDR2 SVGIG (reference sequence). The CDR3, as DNA: TGTGCCTGGAGTGTACCGGGCTATGGCTACACCTTC. Protein product: CAWSVPGYGYTF.

The J gene is TRBJ1-1, the V gene TRBV7-7; D unclear. CDR1 SSHAT and CDR2 FNYEAQ come from the germline V gene (reference sequence). The CDR3 runs 11 residues. The CDR3 DNA reads TGTGCTGACCCAGGGAACACTGAAGCTTTCTTT. Translation gives CADPGNTEAFF. The variable domain in full, completed from reference TRBV7-7 and TRBJ1-1, reads GAGVSQSPRYKVTKRGQDVTLRCDPISSHATLYWYQQALGQGPEFLTYFNYEAQPDKSGLPSDRFSAERPEGSISTLTIQRTEQRDSAMYRCADPGNTEAFFGQGTRLTVV.

J is TRBJ2-5 and V is TRBV6-5; 9 nucleotides agree with TRBD2. In germline, CDR1 is MNHEY, CDR2 SVGAGI. V lost 6 bases and J lost 5; bases outside the gene matches: 7. The CDR3 is made up of 14 amino acids. The CDR3 coding sequence is TGTGCCAGCAGGGCCGGGACTAGCTCCGAGACCCAGTACTTC. Its protein is CASRAGTSSETQYF.

The J gene is TRBJ1-2, the V gene TRBV2; possibly TRBD1 for D (5 bases). The length of the CDR3 is 13 residues. With 4 bases removed from V and 2 bases from J, the gap between germline ends came to 8 bases. Germline lookup yields CDR1 SNHLY and CDR2 FYNNEI. The DNA for the CDR3 is TGTGCCAGCAGTGCGGGGGACAACTATGGCTACACCTTC. It codes for CASSAGDNYGYTF.

This clone was observed a single time. This chain connects TRBV7-8 to TRBJ1-2; weak D call: TRBD1 (5 bases). Germline V CDR1 and CDR2: SGHVS, FQNEAQ. V dropped 3 bases and J dropped 1 base, with 12 bases sitting between them. The CDR3 sequence is 15 residues long. As DNA, the CDR3 is TGTGCCAGCAGCTTTGCGCAGGGTGGTAACTATGGCTACACCTTC. It codes for CASSFAQGGNYGYTF.